These T cell receptor beta chains were read from a single sample in a study of CD8 T cells in ankylosing spondylitis. TCRdb called the 5' RACE reads again in MiXCR, with one record for every CDR3 protein. The sample records approximately 440,000 distinct CDR3 sequences, over 15% being singletons. Sequences were obtained from blood, either unsorted or a sorted T cell fraction (not recorded which). The receptors derive from a male donor with ankylosing spondylitis. Both conserved end residues are part of each CDR3. A D gene is named only where the DNA matches it firmly. Size is stated for part of the rows, as once, few or many counts, or as a class when the clone is expanded.

.	TRBV19	TRBJ2-2	few	CASSISGAAGELFF	TGTGCCAGTAGTATTTCAGGGGCCGCCGGGGAGCTGTTTTTT
.	TRBV10-3	TRBJ2-3	few	CAISAQQTDTQYF	TGTGCCATCAGTGCTCAGCAAACAGATACGCAGTATTTT
.	TRBV4-1	TRBJ1-5	many	CASSQVDMGFSNQPQHF	TGCGCCAGCAGCCAAGTCGATATGGGATTTAGCAATCAGCCCCAGCATTTT
TRBD2	TRBV5-1	TRBJ2-2	.	CASRPTGGYTGELFF	TGCGCCAGCAGACCAACGGGAGGATACACCGGGGAGCTGTTTTTT
.	TRBV12-3/TRBV12-4	TRBJ1-6	.	CASSAGRGISPLHF	TGTGCCAGCAGTGCGGGGAGGGGGATTTCACCCCTCCACTTT
TRBD1	TRBV12-3/TRBV12-4	TRBJ1-2	many	CASSTGGGYGYTF	TGTGCCAGCAGCACAGGGGGCGGCTATGGCTACACCTTC
.	TRBV20-1	TRBJ1-2	few	CSAPNPGPGSYGYTF	TGCAGTGCTCCTAACCCGGGACCAGGGTCATATGGCTACACCTTC
.	TRBV9	TRBJ2-3	.	CASSVVPIKGDTQYF	TGTGCCAGCAGCGTAGTCCCAATTAAAGGGGATACGCAGTATTTT
.	TRBV5-1	TRBJ2-7	.	CASREGGVIHEQYF	TGCGCCAGCAGAGAAGGAGGGGTAATCCACGAGCAGTACTTC
.	TRBV6-5	TRBJ2-2	few	CASGRVHGELFF	TGTGCCAGCGGCAGGGTTCACGGGGAGCTGTTTTTT
.	TRBV5-1	TRBJ2-1	.	CASSSGPSYNEQFF	TGCGCCAGCAGTTCGGGACCTTCCTACAATGAGCAGTTCTTC
.	TRBV9	TRBJ2-2	few	CADQGTNTGELFF	TGTGCCGACCAGGGGACGAACACCGGGGAGCTGTTTTTT
.	TRBV3-1	TRBJ1-5	few	CASSQDPVSNQPQHF	TGTGCCAGCAGCCAAGATCCCGTTAGCAATCAGCCCCAGCATTTT
TRBD2	TRBV3-1	TRBJ2-1	few	CASSQDRAGGPLNEQFF	TGTGCCAGCAGCCAAGATCGGGCGGGGGGGCCATTGAATGAGCAGTTCTTC
.	TRBV20-1	TRBJ1-5	many	CSASRGGLNSNQPQHF	TGCAGTGCTAGCCGGGGGGGGCTGAATAGCAATCAGCCCCAGCATTTT